Sequencing of this T cell receptor beta chain was carried out in a study of blood T cells in healthy people across ages (dated by TCRdb to 2015 to 2017). Regarding the research as a whole: In model experiments, template switching captured about one uniquely barcoded TCR beta cDNA molecule for every two T cells. The study measured age-related changes in TCR beta repertoire diversity using deep sequencing normalized with unique cDNA molecular identifiers. Four age groups were formed from the donors: young (average 16 years), middle-aged (approximately 39), aged (roughly 58) and long-lived (about 80). To avoid experimental bias, donors of different ages were distributed randomly across sequencing lanes. Using the same blood draw, the study looked at two additional independent replicas of 1 million unique cDNA reads for two donors, one aged 18 to 30 and the other aged 80 or older.

General study outcomes and caveats: Observed TCR beta diversity per million T cells fell roughly linearly with age, and a significant reduction was already apparent by age about 43. Compared with the aged group, the long-lived group had more naive CD4+ T cells, fewer expanded clones and increased TCR diversity, a pattern suggesting age selection. Since profiling was done on bulk unsorted PBMCs, naive and antigen-experienced compartments could not be conclusively compared. Because the CMV infection status of the donors was unknown, age-related changes in expanded clonotypes may potentially have been confounded. There was a strong correlation between observed TCR beta diversity and the percentage of naive T cells measured by flow cytometry. Estimates of total diversity based on one million sequenced T cells were considered lower bounds and underestimates.

This clonotype was observed a handful of times. It has no known antigen specificity. No qualities accompany the bases; no much larger clone lies one base away. The library was generated by 5' RACE. Sequencing instrument: Illumina HiSeq 2500. The second PCR ran for roughly 7 to 11 cycles and used a J-beta primer mix along with a sample-barcoded 5' primer. A unique molecular identifier was introduced onto each TCR beta cDNA molecule by a template-switch 5' adaptor carrying 12 random nucleotides. Each sample yielded at least 2.5 million CDR3-containing paired-end reads. First-strand cDNA was synthesized from all RNA with the Mint cDNA synthesis kit, primed by a TRBC-specific oligonucleotide. After uracil-DNA glycosylase treatment, a first 18-cycle PCR used universal primers M1SS and BC2_uni_R on all cDNA. On the study's bioinformatics: For normalization, 1 million high-quality reads, each with a distinct molecular identifier, were randomly selected from each sample. Instead of being binned into consensus sequences, reads with shared molecular identifiers were discarded. MiTCR, with a Q25 quality threshold and the strictest error-elimination algorithm, was used for CDR3 identification, clonotype clustering and error correction. A nonparametric unseen species model with Euler transformation was used to estimate a lower bound on total TCR beta diversity. TCRdb trimmed public reads at Q25 via fastp, called clones via MiXCR and kept in-frame beta chains. Records with the same CDR3 protein are collapsed into one entry carrying the most frequent genes and DNA. For this entry, the V and J calls and clone size follow TCRdb and not the study's own pipeline. The sample yields roughly 1.7 million distinct CDR3 sequences; about 35% were counted once. The top ten constitute approximately 11% of the sample.

The donors were 40 or so Caucasian individuals from Russia, aged 6 to 90 years, who were systemically healthy. Roughly 10 milliliters of peripheral blood were drawn from each donor into EDTA-treated Vacutainer tubes. Ficoll-Paque density-gradient centrifugation was used to isolate PBMCs, with at least 7 million per sample. Trizol reagent was used to extract total RNA from PBMCs, with at least 6 micrograms per sample. For every donor, an aliquot of PBMCs went through flow cytometry to measure the percentages of naive CD45RAhigh/CD27high T cells. Sequencing input: blood. The TCR was taken from a woman in her thirties in good health.

The CDR3 loop reads CATSRNRLAQETQYF. The DNA reads TGTGCCACCAGCAGAAACCGCCTAGCTCAAGAGACCCAGTACTTC. This chain joins TRBV15 to TRBJ2-5, and the D gene may be TRBD2, 5 bases matching. There are 15 amino acids in the CDR3, from cysteine to phenylalanine inclusive. CDR3 DNA only is kept here, 45 bases in frame from base 1. Trimming removed 2 bases from V and 2 bases from J, leaving 12 bases between the germline ends. For CDR1 and CDR2, the germline V gene (reference sequence) lists LNHNV and YYDKDF. Joined to the reference TRBV15 and TRBJ2-5 proteins, this CDR3 gives the full variable domain: DAMVIQNPRYQVTQFGKPVTLSCSQTLNHNVMYWYQQKSSQAPKLLFHYYDKDFNNEADTPDNFQSRRPNTSFCFLDIRSPGLGDTAMYLCATSRNRLAQETQYFGPGTRLLVL.